This TCR beta chain comes out of a study of CD8+CD57+ T cells in acquired aplastic anemia. Study results and caveats: Patients and controls had in common 25 to 30 CD8+ CDR3 sequences.

By flow cytometry, patients selected for sequencing had shown an expansion of CD8+CD57+ cells. In the case of this clonotype: Antigen unknown.

The use of genomic DNA as template underpinned the TCR beta VDJ and CDR3 profiling. TCRdb reprocessed the reads with MiXCR, giving one entry per CDR3 protein. The sample has some 160,000 distinct CDR3 sequences, roughly 43% seen once. Input material: sorted CD4+, CD8+, or CD8+CD57+ T cells (not recorded which) from PBMCs. This TCR was sampled from a human donor with aplastic anemia.

The CDR3 coding sequence is TGTGCCAGCAGAGGACAGGGGGGGCACACTGAAGCTTTCTTT. It yields the protein CASRGQGGHTEAFF. V usage is TRBV2 and J usage is TRBJ1-1, with 10 bases identical to TRBD1. The V gene end was trimmed by 6 bases and the J gene end by 3 bases; junction bases not matched to a gene: 4. CDR1 and CDR2 (germline): SNHLY, FYNNEI. This CDR3 is 14 amino acids long.